This TCR beta chain came from a study of OX40 agonist ivuxolimab in advanced cancers. The wider study: The study treated patients with ivuxolimab, an agonistic anti-OX40 (CD134) antibody.

TCRdb's table, derived via immunoSEQ multiplex PCR, lists solely in-frame clones and lacks some. The sample carries about 79,000 clones, roughly nine tenths recorded once. The TCR was taken from an adult with an advanced solid tumor such as melanoma, head and neck, liver or kidney cancer. The sequences come from CD4+ or CD8+ T cells sorted from blood, collected in a trial of the OX40 agonist ivuxolimab.

The CDR3 spells CASSYGTRPNTEAFF. Written as DNA, the CDR3 is TGTGCCAGCAGTTACGGTACCAGGCCGAACACTGAAGCTTTCTTT. The chain links TRBV6-6 to TRBJ1-1; D gene uncertain. The CDR3 length is 15 residues. V lost 2 bases and J lost 1, with 11 bases in between. Germline V gives CDR1 MNHNY, CDR2 SVGAGI (reference sequence).